Given below is one TCR beta chain in context. Its binding antigen is unknown. Base qualities were left out, and no much larger clone turns up one base away. This specimen comes from a study of shared clonotypes between healthy human individuals (dated by TCRdb to the early 2020s). For context, the study as a whole: The cohort comprised two women and a few men aged 18 to 49 years. For each donor, three plates each were used for CD4 naive and CD4 memory, two plates were used for CD8 naive, and one plate was used for CD8 memory. Per donor, leukapheresis produced somewhere between about 0.9 and 9.5 billion PBMCs. Libraries were prepared and TCR repertoires were sequenced by different laboratories using diverse techniques, in order to increase sequencing depth and limit assay-specific biases. To estimate repertoire size and how much clonotypes are shared between individuals, the study performed deep sequencing of blood TCR repertoires from a few healthy adults.

CD8 naive samples were obtained by positive selection for CCR7 among CD45RO-negative cells, yielding a CD45RA+CCR7+ population from which TemRA cells were excluded. Donors were healthy HIV-negative adults with no recently reported acute infections or vaccinations. All donors were Caucasian adults living in Nashville, Tennessee, USA. After blood collection by leukapheresis, PBMCs were isolated using Ficoll-Histopaque density gradient centrifugation and then cryopreserved in the vapor phase of liquid nitrogen. Analytical flow cytometry was used to check the purity and quantity of every magnetically sorted T cell population. Each sorted fraction had its genomic DNA isolated and then quantified by UV absorbance on a Nanodrop 2000c. The study at large found these results: Naive subsets generally had larger estimated clonotype richness than memory subsets. Based on pairwise subsampling, the degree of clonotype sharing among donors was expected to be affected by sequencing depth. Rarefaction of sorted-subset datasets indicated incomplete sequencing despite the large sequencing depth. Because the study included only a small number of donors, the genetic and exposure-history diversity represented was limited. Compared with non-shared clonotypes, the clonotypes found in all four sorted-subset donors had higher generation probabilities. Sharing across a handful of donors was observed for approximately 5% of naive CD4, over 3% of naive CD8, over 2% of memory CD4, and about 0.4% of memory CD8 clonotypes. Sampling was restricted to blood, and TCR repertoires in tissue are likely to differ from TCR repertoires in blood.

Using the deep immunoSEQ assay, multiplex PCR amplified TCR CDR3 regions from genomic DNA. For each cell subset, the extracted genomic DNA was distributed evenly across all wells of several immunoSEQ 96-well plates, and each plate served as one replicate. For sorted subsets, each replicate PCR was loaded with 200 ng genomic DNA, equivalent to about 30,000 T cell genomes. The purified libraries were quantified using a Qubit 3.0 fluorometer, sized with a Bioanalyzer 2100, and then quantified again using the KAPA Library Quantification kit. Every immunoSEQ 96-well plate was sequenced on a separate single-read 150-cycle Illumina NextSeq 550 flow cell. The authors' pipeline ran thus. The immunoSEQ output contained only junctional sequences without quality scores, so filtering could not match that applied to full-length reads. Sequences were annotated with PyIR, a Python wrapper for IgBLAST v1.9, using IMGT germline references to assign V/J genes and CDR3. Reads were removed for weak V/J assignments (E-value above 1e-6), missing CDR3, stop codons, out-of-frame junctions, or ambiguous translated residues. A V3J clonotype was defined by an identical inferred V gene, J gene, and CDR3 amino acid sequence. The percentage overlap between two repertoires was calculated by dividing the number of shared unique clonotypes by the size of the smaller repertoire. Three approaches were used to assess repertoire richness: RTK rarefaction, the Chao1 estimator, and Recon v2.1 estimates of unobserved clonotypes. Generation probabilities for all TCRbeta clonotypes obtained by the gDNA method from a handful of donors were computed using OLGA. TCRdb's version of the immuneACCESS table is confined to in-frame rearrangements and falls short of the full clone set. An unresolved V gene accounts for under half of the shortfall where checked; the remainder is of unknown origin. Clonal size and the V and J genes are those of that table, whereas D and trimming came from the DNA. This sample holds roughly 850,000 clones; around 96% were observed only once. Less than 0.25% of the sample is taken by the ten largest.

The CDR3 numbers 15 residues from cysteine through phenylalanine. The CDR3 DNA has 45 bases and is translated from base 1. Based on the germline V gene, the CDR1 and CDR2 sequences are KGHSH and LQKENI. The trim is 4 bases for V and 4 bases for J, with a gap of 16 bases between the germline ends. Source material: naive CD8+ T cells sorted from blood. This specimen's cell subset or site label, interpreted: CD45RA+CCR7+. Rearrangement joined TRBV18 to TRBJ1-2; the D gene is possibly TRBD1, with 6 bases matching. The sequence was obtained from a man younger than 40 in good health. The CDR3 protein is CASSLSNTGRYGYTF. The DNA sequence follows: TGTGCCAGCTCACTGAGTAACACAGGGCGCTATGGCTACACCTTC.